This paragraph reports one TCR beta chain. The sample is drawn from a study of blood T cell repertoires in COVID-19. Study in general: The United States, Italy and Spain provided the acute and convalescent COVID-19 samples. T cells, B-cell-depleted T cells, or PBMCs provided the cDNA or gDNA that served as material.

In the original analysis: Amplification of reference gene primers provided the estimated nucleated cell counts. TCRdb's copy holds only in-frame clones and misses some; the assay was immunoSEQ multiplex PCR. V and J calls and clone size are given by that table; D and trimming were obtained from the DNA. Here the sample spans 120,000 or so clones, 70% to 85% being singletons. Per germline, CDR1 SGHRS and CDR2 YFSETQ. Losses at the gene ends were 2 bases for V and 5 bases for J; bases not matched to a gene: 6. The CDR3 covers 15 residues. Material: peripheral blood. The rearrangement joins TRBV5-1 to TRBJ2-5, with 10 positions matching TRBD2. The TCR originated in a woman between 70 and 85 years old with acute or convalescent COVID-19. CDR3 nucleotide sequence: TGCGCCAGCAGCTTCGAGCGGGGGGGCCGGGAGACCCAGTACTTC. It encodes CASSFERGGRETQYF.